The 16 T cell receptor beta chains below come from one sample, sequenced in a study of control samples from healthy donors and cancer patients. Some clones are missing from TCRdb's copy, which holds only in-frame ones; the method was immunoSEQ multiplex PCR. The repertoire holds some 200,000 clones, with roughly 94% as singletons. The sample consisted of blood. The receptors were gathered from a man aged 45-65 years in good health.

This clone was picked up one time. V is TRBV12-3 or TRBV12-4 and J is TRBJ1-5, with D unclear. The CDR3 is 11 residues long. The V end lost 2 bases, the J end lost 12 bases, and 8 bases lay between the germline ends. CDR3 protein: CASSLRGRQHF. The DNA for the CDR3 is TGTGCCAGCAGTTTAAGAGGACGCCAGCATTTT.

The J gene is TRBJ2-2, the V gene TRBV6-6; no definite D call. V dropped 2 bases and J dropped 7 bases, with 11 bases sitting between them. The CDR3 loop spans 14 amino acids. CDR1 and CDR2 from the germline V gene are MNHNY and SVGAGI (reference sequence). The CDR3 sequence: CASSYAGLSGELFF. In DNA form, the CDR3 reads TGTGCCAGCAGTTACGCCGGGTTGAGCGGGGAGCTGTTTTTT.

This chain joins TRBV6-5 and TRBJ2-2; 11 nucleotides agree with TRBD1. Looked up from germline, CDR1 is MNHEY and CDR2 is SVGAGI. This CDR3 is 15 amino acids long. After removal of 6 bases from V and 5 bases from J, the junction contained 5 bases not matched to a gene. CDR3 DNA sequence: TGTGCCAGCAGCCGGACAGGGGGCGCGACCGGGGAGCTGTTTTTT. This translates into CASSRTGGATGELFF.

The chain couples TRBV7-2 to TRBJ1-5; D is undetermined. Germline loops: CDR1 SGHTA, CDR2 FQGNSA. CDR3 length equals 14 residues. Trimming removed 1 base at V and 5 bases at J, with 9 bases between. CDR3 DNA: TGTGCCAGCAGCTTAGAAGGCAGCTATCAGCCCCAGCATTTT. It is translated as CASSLEGSYQPQHF.

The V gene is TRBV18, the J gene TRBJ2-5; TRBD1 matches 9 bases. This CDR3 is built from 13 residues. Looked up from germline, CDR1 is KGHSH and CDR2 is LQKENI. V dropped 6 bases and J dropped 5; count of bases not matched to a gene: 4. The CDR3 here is CASSRQGVETQYF. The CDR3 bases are TGTGCCAGCTCCCGACAGGGGGTTGAGACCCAGTACTTC.

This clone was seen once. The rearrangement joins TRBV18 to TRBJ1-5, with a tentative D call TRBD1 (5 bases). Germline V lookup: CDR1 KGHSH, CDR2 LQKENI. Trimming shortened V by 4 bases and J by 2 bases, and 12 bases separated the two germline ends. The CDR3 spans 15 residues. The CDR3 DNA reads TGTGCCAGCTCACTCCAGGGTCTAGGCAATCAGCCCCAGCATTTT. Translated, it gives CASSLQGLGNQPQHF.

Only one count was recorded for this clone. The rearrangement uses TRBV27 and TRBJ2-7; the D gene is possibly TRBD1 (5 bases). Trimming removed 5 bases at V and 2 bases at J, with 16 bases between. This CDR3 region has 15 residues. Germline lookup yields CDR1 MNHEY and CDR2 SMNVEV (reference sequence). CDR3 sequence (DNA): TGTGCCAGCAGTGTAGGGGATTTATGGCCCTACGAGCAGTACGTC. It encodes CASSVGDLWPYEQYV.

CDR3 sequence: CASSLGGGSTDTQYF. CDR3 nucleotide sequence: TGTGCCAGCAGCTTGGGCGGGGGCAGCACAGATACGCAGTATTTT. J is TRBJ2-3 and V is TRBV5-4; possibly TRBD2 for D (7 bases). Deletions cut 0 bases from V and 0 bases from J, with 8 bases between. The CDR3 has 15 residues. Germline V gives CDR1 SGHNT, CDR2 YYREEE (reference sequence).

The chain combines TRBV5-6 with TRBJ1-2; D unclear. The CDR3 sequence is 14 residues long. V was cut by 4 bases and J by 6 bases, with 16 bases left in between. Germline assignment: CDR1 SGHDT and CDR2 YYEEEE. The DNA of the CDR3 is TGTGCCAGCAGCCCAGACACTCTCACAAATGGCTACACCTTC. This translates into CASSPDTLTNGYTF.

The CDR3 here is CASSFPLGGTNTGELFF. CDR3 in DNA: TGTGCCAGCAGCTTCCCTTTGGGGGGGACGAACACCGGGGAGCTGTTTTTT. V and J are TRBV7-2 and TRBJ2-2; TRBD2 agrees at 7 bases. V lost 3 bases to trimming and J lost 0 bases; unmatched junction nucleotides: 7. Looked up from germline, CDR1 is SGHTA and CDR2 is FQGNSA. The CDR3 has 17 residues.

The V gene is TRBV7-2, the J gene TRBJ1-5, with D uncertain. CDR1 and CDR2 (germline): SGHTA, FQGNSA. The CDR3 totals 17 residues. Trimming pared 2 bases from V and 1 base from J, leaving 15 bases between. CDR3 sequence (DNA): TGTGCCAGCAGCTTAATGTCTCCAGTATCGAGCAATCAGCCCCAGCATTTT. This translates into CASSLMSPVSSNQPQHF.

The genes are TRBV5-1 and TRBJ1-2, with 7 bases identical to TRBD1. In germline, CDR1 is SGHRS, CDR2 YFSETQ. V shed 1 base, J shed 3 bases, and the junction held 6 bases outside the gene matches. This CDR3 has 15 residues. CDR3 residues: CASSLNGDRYYGYTF. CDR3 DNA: TGCGCCAGCAGCTTGAACGGGGACAGATACTATGGCTACACCTTC.

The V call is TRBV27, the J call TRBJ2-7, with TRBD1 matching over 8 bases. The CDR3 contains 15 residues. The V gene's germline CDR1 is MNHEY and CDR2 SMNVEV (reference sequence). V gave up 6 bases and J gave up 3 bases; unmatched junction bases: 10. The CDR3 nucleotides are TGTGCCAGCAGCCAACTGGGACAGGCCTTCTACGAGCAGTACTTC. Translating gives CASSQLGQAFYEQYF.

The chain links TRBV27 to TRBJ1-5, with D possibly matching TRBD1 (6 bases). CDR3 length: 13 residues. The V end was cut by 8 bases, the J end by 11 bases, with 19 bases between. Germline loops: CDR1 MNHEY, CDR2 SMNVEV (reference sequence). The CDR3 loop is CASAPQGPLSQHF. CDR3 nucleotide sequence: TGTGCCAGCGCTCCCCAGGGGCCCTTGTCCCAGCATTTT.

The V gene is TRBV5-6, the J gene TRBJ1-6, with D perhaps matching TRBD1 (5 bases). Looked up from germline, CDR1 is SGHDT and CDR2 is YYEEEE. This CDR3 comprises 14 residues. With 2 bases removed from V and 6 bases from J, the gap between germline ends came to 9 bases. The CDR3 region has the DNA TGTGCCAGCAGCTTTATCCAGGGTAATTCACCCCTCCACTTT. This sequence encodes CASSFIQGNSPLHF.

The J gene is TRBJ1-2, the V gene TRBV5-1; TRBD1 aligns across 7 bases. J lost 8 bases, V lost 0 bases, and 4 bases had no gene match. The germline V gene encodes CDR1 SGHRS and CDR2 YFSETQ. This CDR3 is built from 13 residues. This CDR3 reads CASSLDRGGGYTF. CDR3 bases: TGCGCCAGCAGCTTGGACAGGGGAGGCGGCTACACCTTC.